This note documents a single T cell receptor beta chain sequence. The CDR3 extends over 17 amino acids. In germline, CDR1 is LNHDA, CDR2 SQIVND (reference sequence). Trimming cost V 6 bases and J 6 bases; bases outside gene matches: 19. This sample is part of a study of blood T cell repertoires in COVID-19. Overall study: Sites across the United States, Italy and Spain contributed samples from acute and convalescent COVID-19. T cells, B-cell-depleted T cells, or PBMCs provided the cDNA or gDNA that served as material.

How the authors handled the data: The assay estimated nucleated cells by amplifying reference gene primers. The data were produced by immunoSEQ multiplex PCR, yet TCRdb's version contains in-frame clones alone and is incomplete. V, J and clone size are taken as reported in that table, and D and trimming were inferred from the DNA itself. The profile shows around 200,000 clones, more than 70% of them singletons. The sequenced sample consisted of peripheral blood. The V gene is TRBV19, the J gene TRBJ1-2, with TRBD1 matching 7 bases. The receptor was isolated from a middle-aged man with active or convalescent COVID-19. The CDR3 loop reads CASRDQGVSAAAHGYTF. The CDR3, as DNA: TGTGCCAGTAGGGATCAGGGGGTTTCGGCCGCCGCTCATGGCTACACCTTC.